The next 20 T cell receptor beta chains were all read from a single sample in a study of metastatic and nonmetastatic thyroid tumors. With MiXCR, TCRdb reprocessed the PCR reads. Among 15,000 to 18,000 clones listed, approximately 23% were seen once. All patients were untreated before thyroid surgery. Input material: tumor tissue. Every receptor here comes from a female donor with papillary thyroid cancer or a benign thyroid nodule (not recorded which). Some clones in this sample may be carry-over from other donors' samples.

This clone was recorded many times. The gene calls are TRBV27 and TRBJ2-5; D is perhaps TRBD2 (6 bases). Germline CDR1 is MNHEY and CDR2 is SMNVEV (reference sequence). This CDR3 is built from 14 residues. The ends were cut back, 0 bases at V and 4 bases at J, with 9 bases in the middle. The CDR3 nucleotides read TGTGCCAGCAGTTTATCGTGGGGAGGAGAGACCCAGTACTTC. Translation: CASSLSWGGETQYF.

The J gene is TRBJ1-6, the V gene TRBV20-1; no clear D gene. CDR1 and CDR2 (germline): DFQATT, SNEGSKA (reference sequence). CDR3 length: 14 amino acids. Between the trimmed V and J ends, which lost 0 bases and 7 bases, there was a span of 10 bases. The CDR3 region has the DNA TGCAGTGCTAGAGATATACCAGAGAATTCACCCCTCCACTTT. Translating gives CSARDIPENSPLHF.

This chain connects TRBV4-1 to TRBJ1-4; perhaps TRBD1 as D (5 bases). The CDR3 is 15 residues long. Trimming took off 0 bases at V and 7 bases at J, with 12 bases between the two ends. In germline, CDR1 is MGHRA, CDR2 YSYEKL. CDR3 DNA sequence: TGCGCCAGCAGCCAAGAGGCGGTGGGGGGTGAAAAACTGTTTTTT. It yields the protein CASSQEAVGGEKLFF.

Only a few counts were recorded for this clone. The chain is built from TRBV2 and TRBJ1-1, with a weak D call TRBD1 (5 bases). The V end was cut by 6 bases, the J end by 5 bases, with 19 bases between. The germline CDR1 and CDR2 sequences are SNHLY and FYNNEI. The CDR3 covers 15 residues. CDR3 sequence: CASRRDEGGGTEAFF. The CDR3 DNA reads as TGTGCCAGCAGGAGGGACGAAGGTGGGGGGACTGAAGCTTTCTTT.

This clone was seen many times. The CDR3 coding sequence is TGTGCCAGCAGCGTAGAGGGATCTAATTCACCCCTCCACTTT. Residues: CASSVEGSNSPLHF. The chain employs TRBV9 and TRBJ1-6; D is uncertain. Trimming removed 0 bases from V and 6 bases from J, with 7 bases in between. The germline V gene has CDR1 SGDLS and CDR2 YYNGEE. The CDR3 has 14 amino acids.

This clone is termed medium-sized (0.01 to 0.1%). Other nucleotide sequences in the sample specify the same CDR3. DNA for the CDR3: TGTGCCAGCAGTTTACAGCCGGACACTGAAGCTTTCTTT. It encodes CASSLQPDTEAFF. The genes are TRBV12-3 or TRBV12-4 and TRBJ1-1, with unresolved D. Trimming shortened V by 2 bases and J by 3 bases, and 7 bases separated the two germline ends. The CDR3 is 13 amino acids.

This clone was counted between two and nine times. V and J are TRBV27 and TRBJ1-6; tentatively, D is TRBD1 (6 bases). The CDR3 is made up of 13 amino acids. The V and J ends lost 8 bases and 6 bases respectively, with 11 bases between them. The germline gives CDR1 MNHEY, CDR2 SMNVEV (reference sequence). DNA for the CDR3: TGTGCCAGCTCGGGGGGCGGTAATTCACCCCTCCACTTT. This translates into CASSGGGNSPLHF.

The chain recombines TRBV30 with TRBJ2-7; the match to TRBD2 covers 11 bases. The V segment lost 0 bases and the J segment 5 bases; nucleotides outside the gene matches: 0. Per germline, CDR1 GTSNPN and CDR2 SVGIG (reference sequence). The CDR3 covers 13 residues. CDR3 in amino acids: CAWSVLAGDEQYF. The CDR3 region has the DNA TGTGCCTGGAGTGTACTAGCGGGAGACGAGCAGTACTTC.

This clone was detected a few times. V usage is TRBV6-1 and J usage is TRBJ2-6; 8 bases map to TRBD1. CDR1 is MNHNS, CDR2 SASEGT, per germline. Unmatched junction bases numbered 7, after V lost 6 bases and J lost 0 bases. The CDR3 is 17 amino acids. CDR3 in amino acids: CASRSGQGSSGANVLTF. CDR3 bases: TGTGCCAGCAGAAGCGGACAGGGAAGCTCTGGGGCCAACGTCCTGACTTTC.

The table lists this clone with many counts. This rearrangement joins TRBV5-4 to TRBJ1-4; D perhaps matches TRBD1 (6 bases). V was trimmed by 0 bases and J by 11 bases, leaving 11 bases between them. Germline CDR1 and CDR2: SGHNT and YYREEE (reference sequence). The CDR3 has 13 residues. This chain's CDR3 is CASSLDREGKLFF. The DNA for the CDR3 is TGTGCCAGCAGCTTGGACAGGGAAGGGAAACTGTTTTTT.

This clone was seen many times. Other DNA sequences of this sample code for an identical CDR3. This chain joins TRBV9 and TRBJ2-7; 10 positions match TRBD1. The CDR3 is 16 amino acids. Trimming took 4 bases from V and 3 from J; bases not matched to a gene: 10. Germline assignment: CDR1 SGDLS and CDR2 YYNGEE. CDR3 loop: CASSPGSGTGDYEQYF. For the CDR3, the DNA is TGTGCCAGCAGCCCCGGGTCCGGGACAGGGGACTACGAGCAGTACTTC.

This clone was seen ten or more times. This chain uses TRBV15 with TRBJ1-5, with TRBD1 matching 11 bases. The V gene's germline CDR1 is LNHNV and CDR2 YYDKDF (reference sequence). The CDR3 length is 16 residues. The V and J ends lost 1 base and 8 bases, in that order; junction bases with no gene match: 7. The CDR3 protein is CATSRGRTGGREPQHF. The CDR3 DNA reads as TGTGCCACCAGCAGAGGGAGGACAGGGGGCCGTGAGCCCCAGCATTTT.

This clone is judged medium-sized. The rearrangement joins TRBV2 to TRBJ1-2, with a possible D match to TRBD1 (5 bases). Germline loops: CDR1 SNHLY, CDR2 FYNNEI. Trimming shortened V by 5 bases and J by 2 bases, and 12 bases separated the two germline ends. CDR3 length: 14 amino acids. The CDR3 sequence: CASSSSRANYGYTF. CDR3 bases: TGTGCCAGCAGTTCATCCAGGGCAAACTATGGCTACACCTTC. Filled out from reference TRBV2 and TRBJ1-2, the complete variable domain reads EPEVTQTPSHQVTQMGQEVILRCVPISNHLYFYWYRQILGQKVEFLVSFYNNEISEKSEIFDDQFSVERPDGSNFTLKIRSTKLEDSAMYFCASSSSRANYGYTFGSGTRLTVV.

This clone showed up many times. The chain carries TRBV7-9 and TRBJ2-1, with 9 bases fitting TRBD1. Germline lookup yields CDR1 SEHNR and CDR2 FQNEAQ (reference sequence). There are 17 residues in the CDR3. J gave up 5 bases and V 1 base, and 9 bases lay outside the gene matches. The CDR3 reads CASSLGHGGQGDNEQFF. The CDR3 region has the DNA TGTGCCAGCAGCTTAGGGCATGGGGGACAGGGAGACAATGAGCAGTTCTTC.

The chain joins TRBV11-1 to TRBJ2-6; weak D call: TRBD2 (7 bases). Germline lookup yields CDR1 SGHAT and CDR2 FQDESV (reference sequence). Trimming removed 5 bases at V and 8 bases at J, with 19 bases between. The CDR3 length is 16 residues. As DNA, the CDR3 is TGTGCCAGCAGCAGGGGGGAGGGGTCTCGGACCAACGTCCTGACTTTC. Amino acid sequence: CASSRGEGSRTNVLTF. The whole variable domain, filled in from reference TRBV11-1 and TRBJ2-6, reads EAEVAQSPRYKITEKSQAVAFWCDPISGHATLYWYRQILGQGPELLVQFQDESVVDDSQLPKDRFSAERLKGVDSTLKIQPAELGDSAMYLCASSRGEGSRTNVLTFGAGSRLTVL.

The chain recombines TRBV30 with TRBJ1-6, with 9 bases matching TRBD1. The germline V gene has CDR1 GTSNPN and CDR2 SVGIG (reference sequence). The V gene end was trimmed by 1 base and the J gene end by 9 bases; junction bases not matched to a gene: 13. This CDR3 spans 17 amino acids. The CDR3 coding sequence is TGTGCCTGGAGTGGGGGATTACAGGGGGCGCGGGGTTCACCCCTCCACTTT. Protein sequence: CAWSGGLQGARGSPLHF.

At least ten counts were recorded for this clone. This sequence joins TRBV29-1 and TRBJ2-5; TRBD2 agrees at 7 bases. The CDR3 consists of 15 residues. The germline CDR1 and CDR2 sequences are SQVTM and ANQGSEA. The J segment lost 4 bases and the V segment lost 4 bases, leaving 12 bases of the junction unmatched. CDR3 DNA sequence: TGCAGCGTTGGTCTGGGGGGAGGGGTGAGAGAGACCCAGTACTTC. Translating it yields CSVGLGGGVRETQYF.

Sample share makes this clone medium-sized. This chain uses TRBV5-1 with TRBJ1-1, with D perhaps matching TRBD1 (6 bases). Trimming removed 4 bases from V and 1 base from J, with 14 bases in between. This CDR3 comprises 15 residues. CDR1 and CDR2 (germline): SGHRS, YFSETQ. The CDR3 protein is CASSALQGRNTEAFF. The CDR3 DNA reads as TGCGCCAGCAGCGCGCTACAGGGCCGGAACACTGAAGCTTTCTTT.

This clone occurred many times. The chain carries TRBV5-4 and TRBJ1-5; 9 nucleotides line up with TRBD1. CDR1 and CDR2 from the germline V gene are SGHNT and YYREEE (reference sequence). This CDR3 is built from 14 residues. With V trimmed by 3 bases and J by 6 bases, 4 bases remained unmatched. The CDR3 nucleotides are TGTGCCAGCAGCTCCGACAGGGGGTTTCAGCCCCAGCATTTT. Translated, it gives CASSSDRGFQPQHF.

This clone is medium-sized. This sequence joins TRBV6-1 and TRBJ1-3; D gene ambiguous. The germline V gene encodes CDR1 MNHNS and CDR2 SASEGT. The CDR3 length is 11 residues. The V end was cut by 4 bases, the J end by 6 bases, with 4 bases between. This CDR3 is CASSVLNTIYF. The CDR3 DNA reads as TGTGCCAGCAGTGTTTTAAACACCATATATTTT.